The T cell receptor beta chain under discussion was sequenced for a study of blood T cell repertoires in COVID-19. Profiling relied on immunoSEQ multiplex PCR, and the TCRdb table lists in-frame clones only, not all of them. The repertoire holds a few hundred thousand clones, 89% seen once, with roughly 1.9% in the top ten. The CDR3 is 15 residues long. The V gene end was trimmed by 5 bases and the J gene end by 4 bases; junction bases not matched to a gene: 8. Germline CDR1 reads SEHNR; CDR2 reads FQNEAQ (reference sequence). V usage is TRBV7-9 and J usage is TRBJ2-3; 8 bases match TRBD1. Sequenced material: peripheral blood. The source is a woman younger than 45 with COVID-19, enrolled during active disease. For the CDR3, the DNA is TGTGCCAGCAGCACACGGACAGGGACTTCAGATACGCAGTATTTT. Its translation is CASSTRTGTSDTQYF.